This entry is about one T cell receptor beta chain. There are 15 residues in the CDR3. Trimming removed 5 bases at V and 1 base at J, with 15 bases between. The germline V gene has CDR1 MNHEY and CDR2 SVGEGT. The sample belongs to a study of CD8 T cells in Susac syndrome. RNA amounts of about 0.45 to 1 ug underwent reverse transcription with random hexamers. Amplification of the TCR beta CDR3 was carried out by immunoSEQ multiplex PCR, which spanned a total of 54 Vbeta and 13 Jbeta segments. TCRdb passed the immunoSEQ multiplex PCR reads through MiXCR, listing each CDR3 protein once. This table has about 200,000 distinct CDR3 sequences, about 95% appearing once.

This TCR derives from a human donor in good health. The rearrangement links TRBV6-2 or TRBV6-3 to TRBJ2-7; D is possibly TRBD1 (6 bases). What was sequenced was CD4+ T cells from PBMCs. The CDR3 sequence is CASSKPGQASYEQYF. The DNA for the CDR3 is TGTGCCAGCAGTAAACCGGGACAAGCTTCCTACGAGCAGTACTTC.